This record looks at one T cell receptor (beta chain) sequence and its context. Primers for the PCR totalled 60 Vbeta and 13 Jbeta. TCRdb's copy holds only in-frame clones and misses some; the assay was immunoSEQ multiplex PCR. In all, the sample yields about 92,000 clones. The length of the CDR3 is 16 residues. Germline CDR1 SEHNR, CDR2 FQNEAQ (reference sequence). V dropped 2 bases and J dropped 0; count of bases not matched to a gene: 3. The sample originates from a study of cytomegalovirus exposure and HLA in healthy donors. Input material: PBMCs. The J gene is TRBJ1-5, the V gene TRBV7-9; TRBD1 matches 8 bases. The source of this sequence is a man between 45 and 60 years old in good health and CMV-seropositive. In DNA form, the CDR3 reads TGTGCCAGCAGCTTAAACAGGGGGGATAGCAATCAGCCCCAGCATTTT. Amino acids: CASSLNRGDSNQPQHF.